This T cell receptor beta chain was recorded in a study of blood T cell repertoires in COVID-19. This clone was seen just once. Authors' methods: Amplifying reference gene primers gave estimates of nucleated cell counts. TCRdb's copy holds only in-frame clones and misses some; the assay was immunoSEQ multiplex PCR. The V and J calls and the clone size are those of that table, but D and trimming were determined from the DNA. This sample carries some 120,000 clones, 75% to 90% of them seen once, and the ten largest clones take 0.7% to 0.85%. This CDR3 region has 17 residues. In germline, CDR1 is SEHNR, CDR2 FQNEAQ (reference sequence). With 5 bases clipped from V and 1 base from J, the junction kept 14 bases outside the gene matches.

This chain joins TRBV7-9 and TRBJ2-7; 7 nucleotides align to TRBD1. The sequence was collected from a woman aged 70 to 79 with acute or convalescent COVID-19. The source material was peripheral blood. For the CDR3, the DNA is TGTGCCAGCAGCAGTCTTGTGGGACAGACAACTTCCTACGAGCAGTACTTC. Amino acids: CASSSLVGQTTSYEQYF.